This TCR beta chain was retrieved from a study of blood T cell repertoires in COVID-19. In the original processing: How many nucleated cells were present was estimated from reference gene primer amplification. Clones were sequenced by immunoSEQ multiplex PCR, and TCRdb holds only the in-frame ones, with some missing. Clone size and the V and J calls come from that table; the DNA yielded D and trimming. This table holds 130,000 or so clones, roughly 83% found once. Sequences were obtained from peripheral blood. This TCR came from an elderly woman with acute or convalescent COVID-19.

CDR3 DNA sequence: TGTGCCAGCAGCCCGTGGGTCGGAGTGGTGGACACTGAAGCTTTCTTT. Its protein product is CASSPWVGVVDTEAFF. The chain has TRBV3-1 (or the pseudogene TRBV3-2) and TRBJ1-1; D is unclear. The CDR3 runs to 16 residues. CDR1 LGHDT and CDR2 YNNKEL come from the germline V gene (reference sequence). V lost 4 bases to trimming and J lost 3 bases, with 18 bases between them.